This T cell receptor beta chain appears in the sequencing data of a study of blood T cell repertoires in COVID-19. Study at large: Italy, Spain and the United States were the sources of the convalescent and acute COVID-19 samples. Sources were T cells, B-cell-depleted T cells, or PBMCs; the material itself was cDNA or gDNA.

This CDR3 has 14 residues. After removal of 3 bases from V and 5 bases from J, the junction contained 6 bases not matched to a gene. From germline, CDR1 is SEHNR and CDR2 FQNEAQ (reference sequence). This clone was counted a few times. In the authors' workflow: The assay estimated nucleated cells by amplifying reference gene primers. Libraries were prepared by immunoSEQ multiplex PCR; TCRdb keeps only in-frame clonotypes and omits some of them. V and J calls and clone size follow that table, whereas D and trimming were derived from the DNA. This repertoire shows about 160,000 clones, around 85% found once; its top ten account for roughly 4%.

This sequence was found in a woman in her sixties or seventies with acute or convalescent COVID-19. Material: peripheral blood. The chain carries TRBV7-9 and TRBJ1-2; 7 nucleotides match TRBD1. The CDR3 sequence is CASSFPTGPYGYTF. In DNA form, the CDR3 reads TGTGCCAGCAGCTTCCCGACAGGGCCGTATGGCTACACCTTC. The whole variable domain, remainder taken from reference TRBV7-9 and TRBJ1-2, is DTGVSQNPRHKITKRGQNVTFRCDPISEHNRLYWYRQTLGQGPEFLTYFQNEAQLEKSRLLSDRFSAERPKGSFSTLEIQRTEQGDSAMYLCASSFPTGPYGYTFGSGTRLTVV.